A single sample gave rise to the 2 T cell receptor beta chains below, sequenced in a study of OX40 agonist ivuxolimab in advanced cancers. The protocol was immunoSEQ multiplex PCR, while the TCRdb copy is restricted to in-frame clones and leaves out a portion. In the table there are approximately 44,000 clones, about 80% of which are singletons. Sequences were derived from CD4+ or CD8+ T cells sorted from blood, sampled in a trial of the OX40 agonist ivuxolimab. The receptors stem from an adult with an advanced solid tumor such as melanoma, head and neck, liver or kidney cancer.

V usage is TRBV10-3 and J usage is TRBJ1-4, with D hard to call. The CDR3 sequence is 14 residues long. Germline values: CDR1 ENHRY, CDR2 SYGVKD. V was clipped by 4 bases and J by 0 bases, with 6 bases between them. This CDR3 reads CAISGGTTNEKLFF. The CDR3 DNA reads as TGTGCCATCAGTGGGGGTACAACTAATGAAAAACTGTTTTTT.

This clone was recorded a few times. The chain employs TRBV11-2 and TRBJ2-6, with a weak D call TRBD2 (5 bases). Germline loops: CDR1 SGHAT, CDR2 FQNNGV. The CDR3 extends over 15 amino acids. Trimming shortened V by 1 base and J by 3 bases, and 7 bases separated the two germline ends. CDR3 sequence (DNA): TGTGCCAGCAGCTTAGTCGGGGTTGGGGCCAACGTCCTGACTTTC. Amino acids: CASSLVGVGANVLTF.